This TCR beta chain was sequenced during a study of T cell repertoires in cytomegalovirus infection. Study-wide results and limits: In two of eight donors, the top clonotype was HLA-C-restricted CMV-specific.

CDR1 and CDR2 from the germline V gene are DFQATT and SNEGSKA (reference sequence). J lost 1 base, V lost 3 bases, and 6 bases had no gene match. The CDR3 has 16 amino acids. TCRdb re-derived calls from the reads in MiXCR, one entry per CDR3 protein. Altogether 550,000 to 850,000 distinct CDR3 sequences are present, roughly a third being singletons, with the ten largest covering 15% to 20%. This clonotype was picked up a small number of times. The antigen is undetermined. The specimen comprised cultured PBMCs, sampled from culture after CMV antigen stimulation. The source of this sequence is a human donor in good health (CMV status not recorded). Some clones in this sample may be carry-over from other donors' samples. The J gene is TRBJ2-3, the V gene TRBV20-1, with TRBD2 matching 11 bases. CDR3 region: CSARALAGVGTDTQYF. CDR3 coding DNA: TGCAGTGCTAGGGCACTAGCGGGGGTGGGCACAGATACGCAGTATTTT.